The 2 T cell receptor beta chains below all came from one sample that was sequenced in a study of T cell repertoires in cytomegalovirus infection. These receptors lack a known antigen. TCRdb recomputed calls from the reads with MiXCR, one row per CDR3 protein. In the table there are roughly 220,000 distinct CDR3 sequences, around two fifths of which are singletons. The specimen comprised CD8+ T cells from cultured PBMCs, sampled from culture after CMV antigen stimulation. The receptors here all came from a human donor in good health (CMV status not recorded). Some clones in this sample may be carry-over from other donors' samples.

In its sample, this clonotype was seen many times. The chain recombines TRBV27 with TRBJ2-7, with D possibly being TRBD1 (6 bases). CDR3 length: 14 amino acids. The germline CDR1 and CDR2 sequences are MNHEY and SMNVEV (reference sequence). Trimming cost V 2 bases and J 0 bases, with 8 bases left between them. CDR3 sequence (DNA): TGTGCCAGCAGTTTAAGCAGGGGCTCCTACGAGCAGTACTTC. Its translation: CASSLSRGSYEQYF.

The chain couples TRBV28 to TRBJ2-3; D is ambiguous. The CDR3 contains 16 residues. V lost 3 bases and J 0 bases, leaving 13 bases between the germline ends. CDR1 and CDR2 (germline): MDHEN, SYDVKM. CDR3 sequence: CASSFLGSASTDTQYF. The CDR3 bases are TGTGCCAGCAGTTTTCTGGGCAGCGCTAGCACAGATACGCAGTATTTT. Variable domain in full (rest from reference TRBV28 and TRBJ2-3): DVKVTQSSRYLVKRTGEKVFLECVQDMDHENMFWYRQDPGLGLRLIYFSYDVKMKEKGDIPEGYSVSREKKERFSLILESASTNQTSMYLCASSFLGSASTDTQYFGPGTRLTVL.